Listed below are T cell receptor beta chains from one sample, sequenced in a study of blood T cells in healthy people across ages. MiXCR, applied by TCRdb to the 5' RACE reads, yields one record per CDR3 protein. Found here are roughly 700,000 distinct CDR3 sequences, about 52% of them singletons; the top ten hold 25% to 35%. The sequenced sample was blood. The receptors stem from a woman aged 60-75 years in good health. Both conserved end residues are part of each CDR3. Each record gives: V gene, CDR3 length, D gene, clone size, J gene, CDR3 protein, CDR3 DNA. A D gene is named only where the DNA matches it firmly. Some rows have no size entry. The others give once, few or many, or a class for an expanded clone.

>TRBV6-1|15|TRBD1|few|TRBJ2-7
CASSSGQAASYEQYF
TGTGCCAGCAGTTCTGGACAGGCTGCATCCTACGAGCAGTACTTC
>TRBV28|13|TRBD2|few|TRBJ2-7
CAAWTSGHSEQYF
TGTGCAGCTTGGACTAGCGGACACTCCGAGCAGTACTTC
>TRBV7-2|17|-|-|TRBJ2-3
CASSLVAGTLYTDTQYF
TGTGCCAGCAGCTTAGTAGCCGGGACACTCTACACAGATACGCAGTATTTT
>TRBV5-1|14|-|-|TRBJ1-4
CASSKTGFNEKLFF
TGCGCCAGCAGCAAGACAGGTTTTAATGAAAAGCTGTTTTTT
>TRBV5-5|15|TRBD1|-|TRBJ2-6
CASSHTGDGANVLTF
TGTGCCAGCAGCCATACAGGGGATGGGGCCAACGTCCTGACTTTC
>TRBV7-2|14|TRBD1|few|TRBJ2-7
CASTPAGGRYEQYF
TGTGCCAGCACGCCCGCAGGGGGCAGATACGAGCAGTACTTC
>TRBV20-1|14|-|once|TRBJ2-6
CSAPSGAGANVLTF
TGCAGTGCTCCATCGGGGGCTGGGGCCAACGTCCTGACTTTC
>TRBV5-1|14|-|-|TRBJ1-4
CASKTGLSGEKLFF
TGCGCCAGCAAAACCGGACTTTCGGGGGAAAAACTGTTTTTT
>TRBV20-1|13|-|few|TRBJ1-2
CSARYWEDYGYTF
TGCAGTGCTAGGTATTGGGAGGACTATGGCTACACCTTC
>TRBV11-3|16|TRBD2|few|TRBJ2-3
CASSSSGTRPGDTQYF
TGTGCCAGCAGCAGTAGCGGGACACGACCGGGAGATACGCAGTATTTT
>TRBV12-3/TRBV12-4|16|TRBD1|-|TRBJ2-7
CASSTRTGVRVYEQYF
TGTGCCAGCAGTACCCGGACAGGGGTGAGGGTCTACGAGCAGTACTTC
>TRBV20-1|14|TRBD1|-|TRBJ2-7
CSAITRDRGYEQYF
TGCAGTGCTATAACCCGGGACAGGGGCTACGAGCAGTACTTC
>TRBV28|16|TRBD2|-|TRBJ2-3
CASGFQSSGSRDTQYF
TGTGCCAGCGGTTTTCAGTCTAGCGGGAGCAGGGATACGCAGTATTTT
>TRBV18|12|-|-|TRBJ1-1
CASSLPGTEAFF
TGTGCCAGCTCGCTGCCTGGCACTGAAGCTTTCTTT
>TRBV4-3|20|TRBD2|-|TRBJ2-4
CASSQDQGEGLAGLLGIQYF
TGCGCCAGCAGCCAAGATCAGGGGGAGGGACTAGCGGGACTGCTGGGCATTCAGTACTTC
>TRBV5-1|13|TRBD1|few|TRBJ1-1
CASSPDRATEAFF
TGCGCCAGCAGTCCAGACAGGGCCACTGAAGCTTTCTTT
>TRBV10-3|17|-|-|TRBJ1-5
CAISPTQKLDSNQPQHF
TGTGCCATCAGTCCAACTCAAAAACTAGATAGCAATCAGCCCCAGCATTTT
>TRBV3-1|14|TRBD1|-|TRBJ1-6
CASSARQGGSPLHF
TGTGCCAGCAGCGCACGACAGGGTGGTTCACCCCTCCACTTT
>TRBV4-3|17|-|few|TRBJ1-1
CASSQSLTQGGGSEAFF
TGCGCCAGCAGCCAAAGCCTTACACAGGGCGGGGGGAGTGAAGCTTTCTTT
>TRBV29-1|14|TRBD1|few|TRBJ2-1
CSVSRDRGYNEQFF
TGCAGCGTTTCCCGGGACAGGGGATACAATGAGCAGTTCTTC
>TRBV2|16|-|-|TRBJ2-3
CASSEQGSPEGDTQYF
TGTGCCAGCAGTGAACAGGGCAGCCCCGAGGGAGATACGCAGTATTTT
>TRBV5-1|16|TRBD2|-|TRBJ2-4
CASSRQKTSGSEEQYF
TGCGCCAGCAGCCGTCAAAAAACTAGCGGGAGTGAAGAGCAGTACTTC